This T cell receptor (beta chain) is from a study of T cells after yellow fever vaccination. Study overall: Preparation used SMART-Seq v4 Ultra Low Input for the low-cell-number fractions.

Note on this clonotype: Its target is not known.

This CDR3 is 13 amino acids long. V lost 3 bases and J 11 bases, leaving 14 bases between the germline ends. CDR1 and CDR2 from the germline V gene are MNHNS and SASEGT. 5'RACE template switching produced TCR cDNA carrying a universal primer site and UMIs. In TCRdb, the 5' RACE reads were re-called with MiXCR into one record per CDR3 protein. Of 350,000 to 550,000 distinct CDR3 sequences listed, around 20% are singletons. Notes on the study in general: It was the secondary response that reached its peak faster, day 5 versus 15, but it was weaker. In post-booster samples, most primary-vaccination clones reappeared (approximately 97% CD4, about 91% CD8).

The TCR was taken from a man younger than 30 who received the YFV17D yellow fever vaccine. The rearrangement links TRBV6-1 to TRBJ1-5; no reliable D call. This specimen consisted of PBMCs, obtained before the yellow fever booster vaccination. The CDR3 sequence is CASSDWASGTQHF. The CDR3 DNA is TGTGCCAGCAGTGACTGGGCTTCGGGGACCCAGCATTTT.